This T cell receptor beta chain was found in a study of blood T cells in healthy people across ages. A second PCR, run for about 7 to 12 cycles, used a sample-barcoded 5' primer plus a J-beta primer mix. The template-switch adaptor, which had 12 random nucleotides, put a tag on each cDNA molecule. TCRdb recomputed calls from the 5' RACE reads with MiXCR, one row per CDR3 protein. The sample carries 700,000 to 900,000 distinct CDR3 sequences, roughly 25% recorded once. The CDR3 extends over 15 amino acids. Trimming took 6 bases from V and 1 from J; bases not matched to a gene: 4. This sample was also put to use in a study of T cells of mothers and their children.

This TCR derives from a boy between 10 and 17 years old in good health. The sequenced sample consisted of blood. The chain couples TRBV12-3 or TRBV12-4 to TRBJ2-5, with 11 bases that match TRBD2. For the CDR3, the DNA is TGTGCCAGCAGAGGGACTAGCGGTTTCCAAGAGACCCAGTACTTC. This codes for CASRGTSGFQETQYF.